This T cell receptor (beta chain) emerged from a study of blood T cell repertoires in COVID-19 (TCRdb year 2020). Regarding the study in general: Collaborator samples came from the United States, Italy and Spain and covered acute and convalescent phases of COVID-19. The material from the prospective study consisted of cDNA or gDNA derived from T cells, B-cell-depleted T cells, or PBMCs. Deeply sampled blood TCRbeta repertoires from subjects exposed to, actively infected with, or recovered from COVID-19 were included in the dataset. A freely available public database, intended as a resource for researchers studying the immune response to SARS-CoV-2, is where the repertoires were released. The samples were drawn from the first 160 participants of the ongoing ImmuneRACE study and from 950 to 1,500 subjects provided by 6 global collaborators. Sample metadata almost always included a de-identified subject ID, COVID-19 status, age in years and sex. Where available, HLA class I and class II types were taken from metadata supplied by the sample provider and were not determined by assay-based typing.

TCRbeta CDR3 regions were amplified from genomic DNA by means of the immunoSEQ Assay, a bias-controlled multiplex PCR. Under the source paper's analysis protocol: Within the assay, amplification of reference gene primers was used to estimate how many nucleated cells each sample contained. To quantify the absolute abundance of each unique TCRbeta CDR3 rearrangement, sequence reads were collapsed and filtered. For each sample, productive Simpson clonality was calculated as the square root of Simpson's diversity index across productive rearrangements. TCRdb holds this immuneACCESS table with in-frame rearrangements only. Some clones are missing; in checked studies, unresolved V genes explain under half, and the rest has no known cause. That table gives V, J and clone size, and the DNA gave D and trimming. This sample holds more than 90,000 clones; 84% were observed only once. Of the sample, approximately 22% falls within the top ten clones.

Collaborating institutions collected whole blood in K2EDTA tubes following their own protocols. For TCRbeta analysis, collaborators shipped samples in one of three forms: frozen whole blood, isolated PBMCs, or DNA extracted from either of those sample types. With regard to this clone: Its cognate antigen has yet to be identified. Per-base qualities were not stored, and no clone one base away is much larger.

Beyond this particular receptor, the publication reports: The quantity of clinical and demographic metadata differed by source and by participant and was supplied without curation.

Sequenced sample: peripheral blood. The origin of this receptor is a human donor in a cohort sampled during active COVID-19.

The CDR3: CASSPTGGEGAFF. At the DNA level, the sequence is TGTGCCAGCAGCCCGACAGGGGGCGAGGGAGCTTTCTTT. The chain employs TRBV9 and TRBJ1-1, with 10 central nucleotides matching TRBD1. At the junction V is shortened by 4 bases and J by 10 bases; bases outside the gene matches: 7. From the germline V gene, CDR1 is SGDLS and CDR2 is YYNGEE. The CDR3, from cysteine to phenylalanine, totals 13 residues. The retained sequence is limited to the CDR3, 39 bases, with the frame set at the first base.